This T cell receptor beta chain was captured in a study of cytomegalovirus exposure and HLA in healthy donors. As for the study in general: A later analysis reported the same platform for the 90 to 150 validation repertoires and the 500 to 750 first-cohort repertoires. Study outcomes and limitations: Subsequent analysis found a tendency for first-cohort TCR clusters to co-occur within the roughly 130 validation repertoires. The study listed 150 to 200 cytomegalovirus-associated TCR beta chains. Rare TCR sequences predominated, though certain public TCRs were found in many donors.

This CDR3 spans 15 amino acids. The germline V gene has CDR1 SNHLY and CDR2 FYNNEI. V was pared by 4 bases and J by 8 bases, with 20 bases between. The repertoire was sequenced with immunoSEQ multiplex PCR; TCRdb's copy has only in-frame clones and lacks some. The sample lists hundreds of thousands of clones, about 90% occurring once. On this clone: Its cognate antigen is unknown.

Sample: PBMCs. The chain joins TRBV2 to TRBJ1-2; D ambiguous. The source of this sequence is a man aged 18 to 29 in good health and CMV-seropositive. The CDR3 DNA reads TGTGCCAGCAGTGTGTCAAGGGAAGGGTCGCAAGGCTACACCTTC. Translating gives CASSVSREGSQGYTF.